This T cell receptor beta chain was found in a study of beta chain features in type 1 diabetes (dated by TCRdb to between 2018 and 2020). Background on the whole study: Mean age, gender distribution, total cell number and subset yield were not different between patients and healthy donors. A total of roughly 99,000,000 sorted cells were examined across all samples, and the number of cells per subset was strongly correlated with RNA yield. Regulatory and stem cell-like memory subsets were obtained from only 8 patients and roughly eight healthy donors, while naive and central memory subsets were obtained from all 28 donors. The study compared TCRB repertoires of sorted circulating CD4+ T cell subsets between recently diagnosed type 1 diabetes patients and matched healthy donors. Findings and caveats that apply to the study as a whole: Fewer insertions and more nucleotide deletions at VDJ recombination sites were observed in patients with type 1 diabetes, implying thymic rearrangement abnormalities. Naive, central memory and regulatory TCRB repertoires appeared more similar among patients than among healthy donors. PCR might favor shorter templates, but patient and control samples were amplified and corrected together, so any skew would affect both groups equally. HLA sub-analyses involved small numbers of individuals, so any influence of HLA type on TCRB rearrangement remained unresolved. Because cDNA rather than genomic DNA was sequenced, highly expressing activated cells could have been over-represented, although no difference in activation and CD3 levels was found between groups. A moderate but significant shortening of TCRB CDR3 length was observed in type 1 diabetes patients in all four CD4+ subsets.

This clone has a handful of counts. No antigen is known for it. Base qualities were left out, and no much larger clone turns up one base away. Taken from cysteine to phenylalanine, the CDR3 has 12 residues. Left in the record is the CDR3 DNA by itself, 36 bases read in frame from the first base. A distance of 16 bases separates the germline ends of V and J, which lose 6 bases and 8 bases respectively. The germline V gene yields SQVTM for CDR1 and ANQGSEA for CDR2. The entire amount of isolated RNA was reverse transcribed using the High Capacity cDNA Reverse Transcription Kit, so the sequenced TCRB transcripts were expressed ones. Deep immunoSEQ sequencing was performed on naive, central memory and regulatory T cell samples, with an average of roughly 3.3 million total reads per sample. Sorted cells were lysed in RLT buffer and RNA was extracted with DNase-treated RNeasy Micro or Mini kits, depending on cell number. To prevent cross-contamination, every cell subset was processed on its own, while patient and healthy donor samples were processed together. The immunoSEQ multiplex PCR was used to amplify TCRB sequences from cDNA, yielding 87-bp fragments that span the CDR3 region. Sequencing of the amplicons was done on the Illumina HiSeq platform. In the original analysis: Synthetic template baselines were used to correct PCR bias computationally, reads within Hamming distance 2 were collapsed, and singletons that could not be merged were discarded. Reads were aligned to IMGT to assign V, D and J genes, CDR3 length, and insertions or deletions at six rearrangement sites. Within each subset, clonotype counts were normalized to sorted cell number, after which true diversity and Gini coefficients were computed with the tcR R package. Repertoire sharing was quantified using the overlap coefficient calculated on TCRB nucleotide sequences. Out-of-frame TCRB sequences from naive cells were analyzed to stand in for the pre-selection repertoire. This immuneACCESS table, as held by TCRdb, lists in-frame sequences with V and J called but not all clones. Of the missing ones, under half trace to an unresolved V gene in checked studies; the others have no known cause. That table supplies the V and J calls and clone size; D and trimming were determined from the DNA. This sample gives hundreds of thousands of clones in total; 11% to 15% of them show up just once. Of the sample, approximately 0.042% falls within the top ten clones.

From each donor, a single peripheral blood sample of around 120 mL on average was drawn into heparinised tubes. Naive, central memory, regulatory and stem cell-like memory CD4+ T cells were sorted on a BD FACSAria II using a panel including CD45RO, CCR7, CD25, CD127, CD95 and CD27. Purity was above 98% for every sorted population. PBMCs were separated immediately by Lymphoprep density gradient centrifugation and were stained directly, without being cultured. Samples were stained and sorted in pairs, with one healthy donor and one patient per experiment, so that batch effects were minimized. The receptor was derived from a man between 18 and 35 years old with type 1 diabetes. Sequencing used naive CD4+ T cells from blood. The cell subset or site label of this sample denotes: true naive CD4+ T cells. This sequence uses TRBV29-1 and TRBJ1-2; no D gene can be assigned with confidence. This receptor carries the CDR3 CSVTDGNLGYTF. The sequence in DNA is TGCAGCGTCACGGACGGGAATTTAGGCTACACCTTC.